What follows are 15 T cell receptor beta chains derived from one specimen sequenced in a study of blood T cell repertoires in COVID-19. Produced via immunoSEQ multiplex PCR; TCRdb's table is partial and in-frame only. This sample has under 140,000 clones; 88% occur once, and the top ten carry less than 3.5%. Sequencing used peripheral blood. These TCRs come from a woman in her fifties or sixties with acute or convalescent COVID-19.

The V call is TRBV5-1, the J call TRBJ2-3; 10 bases agree with TRBD1. The CDR3 has 20 amino acids. CDR1 is SGHRS, CDR2 YFSETQ, per germline. The J segment lost 6 bases and the V segment lost 2 bases, leaving 21 bases of the junction unmatched. The CDR3 region has the DNA TGCGCCAGCAGCTTTAGGGGGAGTCGCTTGGGACAGGGGTGTGGGGATACGCAGTATTTT. Translating it yields CASSFRGSRLGQGCGDTQYF.

The chain combines TRBV19 with TRBJ2-1, with a weak D call TRBD2 (6 bases). Per the germline V gene, CDR1 is LNHDA and CDR2 is SQIVND (reference sequence). Deletions cut 4 bases from V and 8 bases from J, with 15 bases between. CDR3 length: 14 amino acids. CDR3 nucleotides: TGTGCCAGTAGTACGAAGACTAGTAACGATGAGCAGTTCTTC. It translates to CASSTKTSNDEQFF.

The CDR3 reads CASALNGQGPNTIYF. DNA of the CDR3: TGTGCCAGCGCCCTCAACGGACAGGGACCAAACACCATATATTTT. The genes are TRBV5-6 and TRBJ1-3; 8 positions agree with TRBD1. With V trimmed by 7 bases and J by 6 bases, 12 bases remained unmatched. The CDR3 consists of 15 residues. Germline V gene sequence: CDR1 SGHDT, CDR2 YYEEEE. Variable domain in full (rest from reference TRBV5-6 and TRBJ1-3): DAGVTQSPTHLIKTRGQQVTLRCSPKSGHDTVSWYQQALGQGPQFIFQYYEEEERQRGNFPDRFSGHQFPNYSSELNVNALLLGDSALYLCASALNGQGPNTIYFGEGSWLTVV.

V gene TRBV19 combines with J gene TRBJ1-2, with no clear D. Trimming cost V 6 bases and J 5 bases, with 10 bases left between them. This CDR3 is 12 amino acids long. In germline, CDR1 is LNHDA, CDR2 SQIVND (reference sequence). The CDR3: CASSREPYGYTF. The DNA of the CDR3 is TGTGCCAGTAGCCGCGAGCCGTATGGCTACACCTTC.

J is TRBJ2-7 and V is TRBV5-5, with D tentatively TRBD2 (6 bases). Germline V gene sequence: CDR1 SGHKS, CDR2 YYEKEE (reference sequence). The CDR3 is 14 amino acids. The V end was cut by 7 bases, the J end by 3 bases, with 17 bases between. The CDR3 DNA sequence: TGTGCCAGCGCTACTACTGGGGGGATCTACGAGCAGTACTTC. Its translation: CASATTGGIYEQYF.

There are a few counts of this clone. The chain has TRBV5-1 and TRBJ1-6; D is unresolved. From germline, CDR1 is SGHRS and CDR2 YFSETQ. The ends were cut back, 3 bases at V and 7 bases at J, with 8 bases in the middle. The length of the CDR3 is 13 residues. The CDR3 region has the DNA TGCGCCAGCAGCTCATATGAGAATTCACCCCTCCACTTT. Its translation is CASSSYENSPLHF.

V usage is TRBV5-1 and J usage is TRBJ1-2; D perhaps matches TRBD1 (6 bases). Germline V CDR1 and CDR2: SGHRS, YFSETQ. V was shortened by 0 bases and J by 8 bases, with 14 bases between the two germline ends. The CDR3 sequence is 14 residues long. CDR3 sequence reads: CASSLDRGADGYTF. CDR3 nucleotide sequence: TGCGCCAGCAGCTTGGATCGGGGGGCGGACGGCTACACCTTC. Supplemented by reference TRBV5-1 and TRBJ1-2, the full variable domain reads KAGVTQTPRYLIKTRGQQVTLSCSPISGHRSVSWYQQTPGQGLQFLFEYFSETQRNKGNFPGRFSGRQFSNSRSEMNVSTLELGDSALYLCASSLDRGADGYTFGSGTRLTVV.

The chain employs TRBV29-1 and TRBJ2-7; TRBD2 might be the D (6 bases). The V gene lost 4 bases and the J gene lost 0 bases, with 19 bases spanning the gap. Germline values: CDR1 SQVTM, CDR2 ANQGSEA. CDR3 length: 16 amino acids. The CDR3 loop is CSVVVLGDFSSYEQYF. Here the CDR3 DNA reads TGCAGCGTTGTGGTTTTGGGGGACTTTAGCTCCTACGAGCAGTACTTC.

This sequence joins TRBV28 and TRBJ1-2; 7 bases fit TRBD1. There are 14 residues in the CDR3. Per the germline V gene, CDR1 is MDHEN and CDR2 is SYDVKM. The junction had 6 bases not matched to a gene; V was cut back by 7 bases and J by 1 base. CDR3 sequence: CASNDRASNYGYTF. The CDR3 region has the DNA TGTGCCAGCAACGACAGGGCAAGTAACTATGGCTACACCTTC.

The chain couples TRBV27 to TRBJ2-7, with 7 positions matching TRBD2. Germline CDR1 is MNHEY and CDR2 is SMNVEV (reference sequence). V gave up 2 bases and J gave up 5 bases; unmatched junction bases: 6. The CDR3 has 14 amino acids. The CDR3 DNA follows: TGTGCCAGCAGTTTAGCGGCGGGGGTACACGAGCAGTACTTC. Amino acids: CASSLAAGVHEQYF.

The chain is built from TRBV25-1 and TRBJ2-1, with 13 bases aligning to TRBD2. The CDR3 has 17 amino acids. Looked up from germline, CDR1 is MGHDK and CDR2 is SYGVNS. The V gene end was trimmed by 3 bases and the J gene end by 8 bases; junction bases not matched to a gene: 10. The CDR3, as DNA: TGTGCCAGCAGTGACAGCGGACTAGCGGGAGCCGGCGATGAGCAGTTCTTC. Translating gives CASSDSGLAGAGDEQFF.

This clone rates as medium-sized. The J gene is TRBJ1-3, the V gene TRBV2; TRBD1 aligns across 7 bases. The CDR3 runs 15 residues. The V segment lost 4 bases and the J segment 0 bases; nucleotides outside the gene matches: 3. Germline V gene lookup returns CDR1 SNHLY and CDR2 FYNNEI. CDR3 nucleotide sequence: TGTGCCAGCAGTGTGCAGGGGGGCTCTGGAAACACCATATATTTT. This sequence encodes CASSVQGGSGNTIYF.

The V gene is TRBV27, the J gene TRBJ2-4; D not certain. Germline CDR1 is MNHEY and CDR2 is SMNVEV (reference sequence). The CDR3 is 14 residues long. V shed 3 bases and J shed 6 bases, with 12 bases lying between them. The chain's CDR3 is CASSFLSSSNIQYF. DNA for the CDR3: TGTGCCAGCAGTTTTTTGAGTTCGTCAAACATTCAGTACTTC.

This chain links TRBV5-1 with TRBJ1-6, with 7 bases lining up with TRBD1. CDR1 and CDR2 from the germline V gene are SGHRS and YFSETQ. This CDR3 has 17 residues. Trimming took 4 bases from V and 0 from J; bases not matched to a gene: 7. The CDR3 DNA is TGCGCCAGCAGCGTTGGACAGGAGAGCTCCTATAATTCACCCCTCCACTTT. It encodes CASSVGQESSYNSPLHF.

The chain carries TRBV7-9 and TRBJ2-2; 8 nucleotides agree with TRBD1. Germline V CDR1 and CDR2: SEHNR, FQNEAQ (reference sequence). This CDR3 spans 13 amino acids. The CDR3 loop is CATQGGNTGELFF. CDR3 coding DNA: TGTGCTACACAGGGGGGGAACACCGGGGAGCTGTTTTTT.